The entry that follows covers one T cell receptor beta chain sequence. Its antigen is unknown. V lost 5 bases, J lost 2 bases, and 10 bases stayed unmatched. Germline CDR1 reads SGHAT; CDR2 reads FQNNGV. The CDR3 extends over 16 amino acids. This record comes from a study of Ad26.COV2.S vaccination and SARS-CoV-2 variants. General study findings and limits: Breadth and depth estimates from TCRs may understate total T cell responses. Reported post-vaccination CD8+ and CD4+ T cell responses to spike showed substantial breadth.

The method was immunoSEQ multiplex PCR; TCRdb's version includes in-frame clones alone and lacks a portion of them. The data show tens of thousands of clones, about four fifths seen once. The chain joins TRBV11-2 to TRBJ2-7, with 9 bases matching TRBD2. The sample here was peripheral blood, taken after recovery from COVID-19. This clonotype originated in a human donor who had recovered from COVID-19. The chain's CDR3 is CASSPGGASGAYEQYF. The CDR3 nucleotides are TGTGCCAGCAGCCCCGGGGGGGCTAGCGGGGCCTACGAGCAGTACTTC. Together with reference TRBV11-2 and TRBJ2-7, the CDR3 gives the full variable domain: EAGVAQSPRYKIIEKRQSVAFWCNPISGHATLYWYQQILGQGPKLLIQFQNNGVVDDSQLPKDRFSAERLKGVDSTLKIQPAKLEDSAVYLCASSPGGASGAYEQYFGPGTRLTVT.